The clone carrying this T cell receptor (beta chain) was counted a few times. Its target is not known. The data stem from a study of T cell repertoires in cytomegalovirus infection. In the study overall: Public TCR beta signatures marked donors with CMV infection and the matching HLA.

Overall study findings and caveats: The study found HLA-C-restricted CMV-specific TCR beta clonotypes dominating the ex vivo response.

TCRdb itself ran the reads through MiXCR, one entry per CDR3 protein. The table has hundreds of thousands of distinct CDR3 sequences, roughly 46% seen once. The sequence derives from a human donor in good health (CMV status not recorded). Some clones in this sample may be carry-over from other donors' samples. The sequenced sample was cultured PBMCs, obtained from culture after CMV antigen stimulation.

The CDR3 protein is CASTLSVKETQYF. CDR3 DNA: TGTGCCAGCACCCTCTCGGTGAAAGAGACCCAGTACTTC. The rearrangement links TRBV7-2 to TRBJ2-5; D remains ambiguous. The CDR3 extends over 13 amino acids. V lost 7 bases and J lost 3, with 12 bases in between. The germline gives CDR1 SGHTA, CDR2 FQGNSA.